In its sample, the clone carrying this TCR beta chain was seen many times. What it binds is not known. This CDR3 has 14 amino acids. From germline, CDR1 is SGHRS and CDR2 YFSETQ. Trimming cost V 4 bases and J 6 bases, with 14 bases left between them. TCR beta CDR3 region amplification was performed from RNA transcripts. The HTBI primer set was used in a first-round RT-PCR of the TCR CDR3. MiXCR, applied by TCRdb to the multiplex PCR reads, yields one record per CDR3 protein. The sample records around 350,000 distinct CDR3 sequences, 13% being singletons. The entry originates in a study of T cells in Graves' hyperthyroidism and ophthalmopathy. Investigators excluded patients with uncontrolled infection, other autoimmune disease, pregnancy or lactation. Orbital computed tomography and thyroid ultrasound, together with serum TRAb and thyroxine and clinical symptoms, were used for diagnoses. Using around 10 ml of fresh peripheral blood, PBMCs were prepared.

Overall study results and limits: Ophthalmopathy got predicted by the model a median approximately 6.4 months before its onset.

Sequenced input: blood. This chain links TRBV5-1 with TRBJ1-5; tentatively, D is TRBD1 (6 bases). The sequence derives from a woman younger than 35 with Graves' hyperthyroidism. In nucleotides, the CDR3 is TGCGCCAGCAGCCCGACAGGCGTAGGTCAGCCCCAGCATTTT. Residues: CASSPTGVGQPQHF.